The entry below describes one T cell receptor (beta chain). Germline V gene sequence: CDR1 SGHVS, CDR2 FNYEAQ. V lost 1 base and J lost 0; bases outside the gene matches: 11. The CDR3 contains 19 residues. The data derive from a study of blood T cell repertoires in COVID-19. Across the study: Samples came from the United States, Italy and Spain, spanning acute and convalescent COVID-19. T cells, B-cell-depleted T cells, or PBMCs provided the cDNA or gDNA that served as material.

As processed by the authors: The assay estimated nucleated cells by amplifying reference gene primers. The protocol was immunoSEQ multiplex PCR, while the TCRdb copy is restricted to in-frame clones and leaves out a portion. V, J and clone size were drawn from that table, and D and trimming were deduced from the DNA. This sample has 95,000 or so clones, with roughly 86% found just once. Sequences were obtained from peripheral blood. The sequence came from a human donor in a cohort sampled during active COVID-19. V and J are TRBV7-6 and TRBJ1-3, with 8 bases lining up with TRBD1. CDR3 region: CASSLVGPGTGSSGNTIYF. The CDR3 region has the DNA TGTGCCAGCAGCTTAGTTGGGCCTGGGACAGGCAGCTCTGGAAACACCATATATTTT. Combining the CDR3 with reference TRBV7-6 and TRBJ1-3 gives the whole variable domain GAGVSQSPRYKVTKRGQDVALRCDPISGHVSLYWYRQALGQGPEFLTYFNYEAQQDKSGLPNDRFSAERPEGSISTLTIQRTEQRDSAMYRCASSLVGPGTGSSGNTIYFGEGSWLTVV.